This TCR beta chain was identified in a study of blood T cell repertoires in COVID-19. Germline-derived CDR1 and CDR2 are LNHDA and SQIVND (reference sequence). The CDR3 totals 13 residues. Trimming pared 10 bases from V and 3 bases from J, leaving 13 bases between. Data came from immunoSEQ multiplex PCR; TCRdb stores just in-frame clones and leaves some out. The sample contains 250,000 or so clones, 84% of which appear only once. The material sequenced was peripheral blood. The clonotype was recovered from a woman in her thirties or forties who had recovered from COVID-19. The chain recombines TRBV19 with TRBJ2-1, with D maybe TRBD2 (5 bases). CDR3 nucleotide sequence: TGTGCCACCCGCCCGGGGTACTACAATGAGCAGTTCTTC. Protein: CATRPGYYNEQFF.